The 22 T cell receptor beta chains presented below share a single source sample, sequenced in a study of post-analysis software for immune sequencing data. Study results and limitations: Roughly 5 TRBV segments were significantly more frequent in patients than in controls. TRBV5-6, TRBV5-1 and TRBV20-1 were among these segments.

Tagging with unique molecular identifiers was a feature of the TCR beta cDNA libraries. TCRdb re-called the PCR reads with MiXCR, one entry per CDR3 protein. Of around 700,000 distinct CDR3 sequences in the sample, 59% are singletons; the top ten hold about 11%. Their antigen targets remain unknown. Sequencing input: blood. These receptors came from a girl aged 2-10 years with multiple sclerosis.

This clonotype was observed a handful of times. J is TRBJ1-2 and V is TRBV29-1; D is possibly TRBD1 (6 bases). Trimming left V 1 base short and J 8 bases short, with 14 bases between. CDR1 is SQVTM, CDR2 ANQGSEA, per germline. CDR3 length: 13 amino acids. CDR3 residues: CSVEVGGGDGYTF. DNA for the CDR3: TGCAGCGTTGAAGTTGGGGGGGGCGACGGCTACACCTTC.

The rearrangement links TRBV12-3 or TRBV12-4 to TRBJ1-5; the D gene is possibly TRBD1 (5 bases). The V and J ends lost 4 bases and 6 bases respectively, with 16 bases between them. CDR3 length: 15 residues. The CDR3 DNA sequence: TGTGCCAGCAGTTCAGCCGGGGCCGGGAGTCAGCCCCAGCATTTT. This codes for CASSSAGAGSQPQHF.

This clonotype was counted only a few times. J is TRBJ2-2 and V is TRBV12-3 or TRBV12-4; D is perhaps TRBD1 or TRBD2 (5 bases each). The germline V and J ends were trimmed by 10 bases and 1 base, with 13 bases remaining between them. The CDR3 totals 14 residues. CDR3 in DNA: TGTGCCACGACGGGACGGGTGAACACCGGGGAGCTGTTTTTT. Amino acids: CATTGRVNTGELFF.

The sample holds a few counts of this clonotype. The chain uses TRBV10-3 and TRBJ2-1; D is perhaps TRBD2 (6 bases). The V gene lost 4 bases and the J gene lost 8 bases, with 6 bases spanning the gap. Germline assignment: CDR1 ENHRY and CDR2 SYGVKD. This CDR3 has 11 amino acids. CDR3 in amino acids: CAISAGDEQFF. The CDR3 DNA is TGTGCCATCAGTGCGGGGGATGAGCAGTTCTTC.

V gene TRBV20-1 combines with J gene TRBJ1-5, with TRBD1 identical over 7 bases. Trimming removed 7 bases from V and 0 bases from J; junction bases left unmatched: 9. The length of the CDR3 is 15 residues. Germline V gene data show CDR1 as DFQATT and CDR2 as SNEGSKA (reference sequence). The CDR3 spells CSVQEGAGSNQPQHF. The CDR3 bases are TGCAGTGTTCAGGAGGGGGCAGGTAGCAATCAGCCCCAGCATTTT.

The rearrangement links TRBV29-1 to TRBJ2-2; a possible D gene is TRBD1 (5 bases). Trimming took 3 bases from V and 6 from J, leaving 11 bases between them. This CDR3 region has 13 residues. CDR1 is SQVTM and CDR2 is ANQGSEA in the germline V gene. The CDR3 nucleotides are TGCAGCGTTGATCGGCAGGGCGCCGGGGAGCTGTTTTTT. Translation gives CSVDRQGAGELFF.

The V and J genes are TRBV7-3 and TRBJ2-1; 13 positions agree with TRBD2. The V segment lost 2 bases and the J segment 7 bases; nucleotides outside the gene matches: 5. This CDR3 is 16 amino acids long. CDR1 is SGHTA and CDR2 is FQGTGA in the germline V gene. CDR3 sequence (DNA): TGTGCCAGCAGCTTAGGAGCGGGACTAGCGGGAAATGAGCAGTTCTTC. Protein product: CASSLGAGLAGNEQFF.

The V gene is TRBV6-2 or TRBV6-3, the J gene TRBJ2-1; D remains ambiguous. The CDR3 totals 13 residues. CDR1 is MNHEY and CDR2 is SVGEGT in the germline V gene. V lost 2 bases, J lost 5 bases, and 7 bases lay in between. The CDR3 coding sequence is TGTGCCAGCAGTTACGGACCGGACAATGAGCAGTTCTTC. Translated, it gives CASSYGPDNEQFF.

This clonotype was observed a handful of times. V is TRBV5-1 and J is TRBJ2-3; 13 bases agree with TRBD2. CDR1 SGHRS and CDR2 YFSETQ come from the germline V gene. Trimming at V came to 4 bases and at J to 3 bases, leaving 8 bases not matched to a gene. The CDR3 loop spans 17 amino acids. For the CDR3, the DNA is TGCGCCAGCAGCCGCAGACTAGCGGGAGGAACTACAGATACGCAGTATTTT. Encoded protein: CASSRRLAGGTTDTQYF.

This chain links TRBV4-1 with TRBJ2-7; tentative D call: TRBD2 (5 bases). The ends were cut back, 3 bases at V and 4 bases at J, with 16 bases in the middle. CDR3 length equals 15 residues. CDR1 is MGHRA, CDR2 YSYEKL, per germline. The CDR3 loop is CASSHLRTRYYEQYF. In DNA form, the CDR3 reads TGCGCCAGCAGCCACCTTAGGACTCGCTATTACGAGCAGTACTTC.

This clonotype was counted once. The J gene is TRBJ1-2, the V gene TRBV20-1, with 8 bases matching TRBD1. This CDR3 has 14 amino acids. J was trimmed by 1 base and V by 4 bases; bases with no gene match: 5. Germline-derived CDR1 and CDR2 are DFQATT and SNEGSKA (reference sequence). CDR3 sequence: CSATWTGSNYGYTF. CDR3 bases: TGCAGTGCTACCTGGACAGGGAGTAACTATGGCTACACCTTC.

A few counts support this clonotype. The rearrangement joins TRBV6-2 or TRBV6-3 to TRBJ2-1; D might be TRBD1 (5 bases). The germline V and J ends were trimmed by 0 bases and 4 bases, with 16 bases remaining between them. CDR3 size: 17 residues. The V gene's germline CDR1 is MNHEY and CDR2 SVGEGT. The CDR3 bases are TGTGCCAGCAGTTACTCGAAATGGGGCAGTAGATACAATGAGCAGTTCTTC. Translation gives CASSYSKWGSRYNEQFF.

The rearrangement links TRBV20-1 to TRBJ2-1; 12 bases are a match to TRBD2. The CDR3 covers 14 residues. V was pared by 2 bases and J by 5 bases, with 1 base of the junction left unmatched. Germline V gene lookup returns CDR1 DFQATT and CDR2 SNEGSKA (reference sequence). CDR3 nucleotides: TGCAGTGCTAGACCTAGCGGGAGGGACAATGAGCAGTTCTTC. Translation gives CSARPSGRDNEQFF.

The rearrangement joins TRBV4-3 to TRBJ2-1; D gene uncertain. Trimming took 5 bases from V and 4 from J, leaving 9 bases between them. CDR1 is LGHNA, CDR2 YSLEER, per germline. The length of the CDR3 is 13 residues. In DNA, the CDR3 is TGCGCCAGCAGCGTCGAGGCTTACAATGAGCAGTTCTTC. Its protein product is CASSVEAYNEQFF.

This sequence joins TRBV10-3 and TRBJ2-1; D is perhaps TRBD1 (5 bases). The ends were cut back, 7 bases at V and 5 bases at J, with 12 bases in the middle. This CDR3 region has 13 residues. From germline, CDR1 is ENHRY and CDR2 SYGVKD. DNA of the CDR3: TGTGCCATCAACGAAGGGGTCGACAATGAGCAGTTCTTC. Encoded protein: CAINEGVDNEQFF.

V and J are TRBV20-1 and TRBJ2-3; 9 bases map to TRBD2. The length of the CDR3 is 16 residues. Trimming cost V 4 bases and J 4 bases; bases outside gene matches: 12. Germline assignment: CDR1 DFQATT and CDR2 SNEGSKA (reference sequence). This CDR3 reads CSATAGPSGTPDTQYF. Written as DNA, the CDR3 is TGCAGTGCTACGGCCGGCCCTAGCGGGACCCCAGATACGCAGTATTTT.

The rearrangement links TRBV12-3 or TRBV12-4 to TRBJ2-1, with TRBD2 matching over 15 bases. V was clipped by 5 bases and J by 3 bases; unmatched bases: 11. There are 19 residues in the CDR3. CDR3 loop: CASSPTGTSGRKGYNEQFF. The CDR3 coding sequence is TGTGCCAGCAGTCCTACCGGGACTAGCGGGAGGAAGGGCTACAATGAGCAGTTCTTC.

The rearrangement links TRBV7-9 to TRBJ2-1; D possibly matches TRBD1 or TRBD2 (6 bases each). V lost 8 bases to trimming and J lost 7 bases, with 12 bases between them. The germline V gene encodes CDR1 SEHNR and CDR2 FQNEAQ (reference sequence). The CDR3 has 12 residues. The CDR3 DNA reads TGTGCCAGCGGAGAAGGGGGGAATGAGCAGTTCTTC. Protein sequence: CASGEGGNEQFF.

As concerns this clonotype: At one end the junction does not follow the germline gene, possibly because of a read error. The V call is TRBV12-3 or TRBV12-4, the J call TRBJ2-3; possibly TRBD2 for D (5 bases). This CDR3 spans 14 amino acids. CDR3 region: CASSSDGEADAQYF. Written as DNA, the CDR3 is TGTGCCAGCAGTTCGGACGGGGAAGCAGATGCGCAGTATTTT.

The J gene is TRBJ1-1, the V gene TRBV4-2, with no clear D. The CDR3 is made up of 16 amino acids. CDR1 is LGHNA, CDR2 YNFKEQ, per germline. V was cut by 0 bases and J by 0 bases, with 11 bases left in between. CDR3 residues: CASSQEQTSLNTEAFF. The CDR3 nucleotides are TGTGCCAGCAGCCAAGAACAAACGAGCCTGAACACTGAAGCTTTCTTT.

This chain's CDR3 is CSARSPYTEAFF. As DNA, the CDR3 is TGCAGTGCTAGATCGCCTTACACTGAAGCTTTCTTT. This chain links TRBV20-1 with TRBJ1-1, with unresolved D. Germline-derived CDR1 and CDR2 are DFQATT and SNEGSKA (reference sequence). This CDR3 contains 12 residues. The ends were cut back, 2 bases at V and 3 bases at J, with 7 bases in the middle.

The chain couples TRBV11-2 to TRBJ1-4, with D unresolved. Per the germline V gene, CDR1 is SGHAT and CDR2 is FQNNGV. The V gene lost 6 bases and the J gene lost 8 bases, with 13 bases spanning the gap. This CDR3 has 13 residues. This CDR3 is CASRTDGEEKLFF. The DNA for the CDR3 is TGTGCCAGCAGAACGGACGGTGAGGAAAAACTGTTTTTT.